The rows below give T cell receptor beta chains drawn from one sample of a study of OX40 agonist ivuxolimab in advanced cancers. Produced via immunoSEQ multiplex PCR; TCRdb's table is partial and in-frame only. The sample lists tens of thousands of clones, around 84% occurring once. Sequenced here: CD4+ or CD8+ T cells sorted from blood, sampled in a trial of the OX40 agonist ivuxolimab. These receptors all stem from an adult with an advanced solid tumor such as melanoma, head and neck, liver or kidney cancer. The CDR3 runs from the conserved cysteine through the conserved F or W. The D gene is left open where the match is weak. Only part of the rows carry a size: once, few, many, or a class if the clone is expanded.

cdr3_aa | cdr3_nt | j_call | clone_size | d_call | cdr3_length | v_call
CASSIGLAGGPRTGELFF | TGTGCCAGTAGTATTGGCCTAGCGGGAGGCCCGAGGACCGGGGAGCTGTTTTTT | TRBJ2-2 | . | TRBD2 | 18 | TRBV19
CASRTATGANVLTF | TGTGCCAGCAGGACAGCTACTGGGGCCAACGTCCTGACTTTC | TRBJ2-6 | . | . | 14 | TRBV6-6
CANVAGRRLNEQFF | TGCGCCAACGTAGCGGGGCGTCGCCTCAATGAGCAGTTCTTC | TRBJ2-1 | . | TRBD2 | 14 | TRBV5-1
CASSSGRDTDTQYF | TGTGCCAGTAGTAGCGGGAGGGACACAGATACGCAGTATTTT | TRBJ2-3 | . | TRBD2 | 14 | TRBV19
CASSLKGGVQPQHF | TGTGCCAGCAGCTTGAAAGGGGGCGTTCAGCCCCAGCATTTT | TRBJ1-5 | . | TRBD1 | 14 | TRBV5-5
CAISEPPHTGPYEQYF | TGTGCCATCAGTGAGCCTCCTCACACAGGTCCCTACGAGCAGTACTTC | TRBJ2-7 | . | . | 16 | TRBV10-3
CASSQDPGFTGELFF | TGTGCCAGCAGCCAAGATCCGGGGTTCACCGGGGAGCTGTTTTTT | TRBJ2-2 | once | . | 15 | TRBV4-2
CASSSPGQGQETQYF | TGTGCCAGCAGTTCCCCGGGGCAGGGACAAGAGACCCAGTACTTC | TRBJ2-5 | . | . | 15 | TRBV27
CASSHGTSRALDEQFF | TGTGCCAGCAGCCACGGGACTAGCAGGGCATTGGATGAGCAGTTCTTC | TRBJ2-1 | . | TRBD2 | 16 | TRBV5-8
CASSPYTDTQYF | TGTGCCAGCAGCCCCTACACAGATACGCAGTATTTT | TRBJ2-3 | . | . | 12 | TRBV7-9
CASSVTGTNTGELFF | TGTGCCAGCAGCGTGACAGGAACTAACACCGGGGAGCTGTTTTTT | TRBJ2-2 | . | . | 15 | TRBV9
CASSDRTGQANTEAFF | TGTGCCAGCAGTGACAGAACCGGACAGGCGAACACTGAAGCTTTCTTT | TRBJ1-1 | . | TRBD1 | 16 | TRBV6-1
CASSRRLSTGELFF | TGCGCCAGCAGCCGGAGATTGAGCACCGGGGAGCTGTTTTTT | TRBJ2-2 | . | . | 14 | TRBV5-1
CASSGVSDGELFF | TGTGCCAGCAGTGGGGTTAGTGACGGGGAGCTGTTTTTT | TRBJ2-2 | . | . | 13 | TRBV2
CASSLVKGKGLAAYEQYF | TGTGCCAGCAGCTTAGTGAAGGGGAAGGGACTAGCAGCTTACGAGCAGTACTTC | TRBJ2-7 | once | TRBD2 | 18 | TRBV7-9
CASSSRETQYF | TGTGCCAGCAGCTCCAGAGAGACCCAGTACTTC | TRBJ2-5 | . | . | 11 | TRBV7-8
CASSGTSGVYNEQFF | TGTGCCAGCAGTGGGACTAGCGGGGTCTACAATGAGCAGTTCTTC | TRBJ2-1 | . | TRBD2 | 15 | TRBV2
CASSYPDRDQPQHF | TGTGCCAGCAGTTACCCGGACAGGGATCAGCCCCAGCATTTT | TRBJ1-5 | . | TRBD1 | 14 | TRBV6-6
CATSRPGLADYEQYF | TGTGCCACCAGCAGACCGGGACTAGCGGACTACGAGCAGTACTTC | TRBJ2-7 | once | TRBD2 | 15 | TRBV15
CASSLGSGANTEAFF | TGCGCCAGCAGCTTGGGGTCAGGAGCGAACACTGAAGCTTTCTTT | TRBJ1-1 | . | . | 15 | TRBV5-1
CASSPTGPQETQYF | TGTGCCAGCAGCCCGACAGGCCCCCAAGAGACCCAGTACTTC | TRBJ2-5 | . | . | 14 | TRBV4-2
CASSLGGTSGQETQYF | TGTGCCAGCAGCTTAGGGGGAACTAGCGGCCAAGAGACCCAGTACTTC | TRBJ2-5 | once | TRBD2 | 16 | TRBV11-1
CASSLTGEDTQYF | TGCGCCAGCAGCTTGACAGGGGAGGATACGCAGTATTTT | TRBJ2-3 | . | TRBD1 | 13 | TRBV5-1
CASSESPTGTYGYTF | TGTGCCAGCAGTGAAAGCCCGACAGGGACCTATGGCTACACCTTC | TRBJ1-2 | once | TRBD1 | 15 | TRBV6-1
CAWSRGGTGYTF | TGTGCCTGGAGTCGGGGTGGGACTGGCTACACCTTC | TRBJ1-2 | . | . | 12 | TRBV30
CASSSGTSGRDHNEQFF | TGTGCCAGCAGCTCCGGGACTAGCGGGAGGGACCACAATGAGCAGTTCTTC | TRBJ2-1 | . | TRBD2 | 17 | TRBV7-8
CASSKGRGNTYEQYF | TGTGCCAGTAGTAAGGGTAGGGGAAATACCTACGAGCAGTACTTC | TRBJ2-7 | . | . | 15 | TRBV19
CARRGRGRGEQYF | TGTGCCAGAAGGGGCAGGGGGCGCGGGGAGCAGTACTTC | TRBJ2-7 | . | TRBD1 | 13 | TRBV6-1
CASSYSTVMNTEAFF | TGTGCCAGCAGTTATAGTACAGTCATGAACACTGAAGCTTTCTTT | TRBJ1-1 | . | . | 15 | TRBV6-5
CASSLDGRTSGMETQYF | TGTGCCAGCAGCTTAGATGGAAGGACTAGCGGGATGGAGACCCAGTACTTC | TRBJ2-5 | . | TRBD2 | 17 | TRBV11-2